This T cell receptor beta chain was found in a study of cytomegalovirus exposure and HLA in healthy donors. Germline V gene data show CDR1 as SGHRS and CDR2 as YFSETQ. CDR3 length: 16 amino acids. V lost 4 bases and J 7 bases, leaving 20 bases between the germline ends. This PCR relied on a set of 60 Vbeta primers and 13 Jbeta primers. The assay was immunoSEQ multiplex PCR, and TCRdb's table has in-frame clones only and misses some. The table for this sample gives under 200,000 clones. J is TRBJ1-4 and V is TRBV5-1; the D gene is possibly TRBD1 (5 bases). The sequence was collected from a woman between 18 and 29 years old in good health and CMV-seropositive. Specimen: PBMCs. The CDR3, as DNA: TGCGCCAGCAGCCCCGTTTTGGGCAGGGAGGCTGAAAAACTGTTTTTT. The encoded protein is CASSPVLGREAEKLFF.